Included here is one T cell receptor (beta chain) sequence, with context. Assay used: immunoSEQ multiplex PCR; TCRdb lists only in-frame clones, some missing. The table shows under 300,000 clones, with around 79% occurring only once. This entry is derived from a study of control samples from healthy donors and cancer patients. Per the germline V gene, CDR1 is SGHRS and CDR2 is YFSETQ. V dropped 1 base and J dropped 4; count of bases not matched to a gene: 6. This CDR3 spans 15 amino acids. The sample taken for sequencing was PBMCs. This clonotype originated in a woman aged 60-75 years with lung cancer. V gene TRBV5-1 combines with J gene TRBJ2-3, with TRBD1 matching 7 bases. Here the CDR3 DNA reads TGCGCCAGCAGCTTGACAGGGGATGCAGCAGATACGCAGTATTTT. This codes for CASSLTGDAADTQYF. Complete variable domain (other parts from reference TRBV5-1 and TRBJ2-3): KAGVTQTPRYLIKTRGQQVTLSCSPISGHRSVSWYQQTPGQGLQFLFEYFSETQRNKGNFPGRFSGRQFSNSRSEMNVSTLELGDSALYLCASSLTGDAADTQYFGPGTRLTVL.